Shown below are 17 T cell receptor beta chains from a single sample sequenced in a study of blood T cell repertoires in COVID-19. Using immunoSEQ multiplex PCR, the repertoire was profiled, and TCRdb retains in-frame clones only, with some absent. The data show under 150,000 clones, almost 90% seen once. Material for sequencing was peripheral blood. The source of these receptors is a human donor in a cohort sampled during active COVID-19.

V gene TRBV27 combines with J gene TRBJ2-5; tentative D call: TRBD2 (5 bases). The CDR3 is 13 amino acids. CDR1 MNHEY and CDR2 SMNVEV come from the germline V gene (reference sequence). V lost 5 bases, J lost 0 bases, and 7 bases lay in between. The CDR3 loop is CASSTGNQETQYF. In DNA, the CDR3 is TGTGCCAGCAGTACGGGGAACCAAGAGACCCAGTACTTC.

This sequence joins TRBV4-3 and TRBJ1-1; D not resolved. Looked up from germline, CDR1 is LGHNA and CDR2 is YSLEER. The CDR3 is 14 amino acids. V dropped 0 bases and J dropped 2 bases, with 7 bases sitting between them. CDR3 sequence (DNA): TGCGCCAGCAGCCAAGATATAGCAAACACTGAAGCTTTCTTT. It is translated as CASSQDIANTEAFF.

CDR3 sequence (DNA): TGTGCCAGTAGTACCCTTTCTGCGGGGGCCTACGAGCAGTACTTC. Translation: CASSTLSAGAYEQYF. V is TRBV19 and J is TRBJ2-7, with 7 nucleotides matching TRBD2. The CDR3 spans 15 residues. With V trimmed by 4 bases and J by 2 bases, 8 bases remained unmatched. Germline V CDR1 and CDR2: LNHDA, SQIVND (reference sequence).

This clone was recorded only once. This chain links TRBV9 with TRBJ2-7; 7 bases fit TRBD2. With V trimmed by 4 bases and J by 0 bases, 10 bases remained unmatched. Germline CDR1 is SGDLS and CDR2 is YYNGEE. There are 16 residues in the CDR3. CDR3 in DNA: TGTGCCAGCAGCCCAAAAACGCTAGCGGCCTCCTACGAGCAGTACTTC. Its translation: CASSPKTLAASYEQYF.

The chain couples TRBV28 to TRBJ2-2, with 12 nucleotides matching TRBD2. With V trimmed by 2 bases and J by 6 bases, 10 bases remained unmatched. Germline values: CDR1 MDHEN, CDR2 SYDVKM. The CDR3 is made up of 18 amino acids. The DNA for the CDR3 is TGTGCCAGCAGTTTAAAACCTAGCGGGAGGGCTCCGGCCGGGGAGCTGTTTTTT. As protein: CASSLKPSGRAPAGELFF.

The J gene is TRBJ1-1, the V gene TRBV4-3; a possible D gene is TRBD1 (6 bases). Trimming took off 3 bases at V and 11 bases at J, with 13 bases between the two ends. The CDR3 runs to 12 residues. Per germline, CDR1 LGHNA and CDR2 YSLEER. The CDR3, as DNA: TGCGCCAGCAGCCACGCCAGGGGCGAGGCTTTCTTT. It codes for CASSHARGEAFF.

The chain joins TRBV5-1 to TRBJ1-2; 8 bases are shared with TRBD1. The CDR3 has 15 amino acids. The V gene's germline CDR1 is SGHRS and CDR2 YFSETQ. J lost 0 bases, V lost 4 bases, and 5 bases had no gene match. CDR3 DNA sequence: TGCGCCAGCAGCGTAGGACAGGGCTCTAACTATGGCTACACCTTC. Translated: CASSVGQGSNYGYTF. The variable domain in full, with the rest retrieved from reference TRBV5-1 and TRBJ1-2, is KAGVTQTPRYLIKTRGQQVTLSCSPISGHRSVSWYQQTPGQGLQFLFEYFSETQRNKGNFPGRFSGRQFSNSRSEMNVSTLELGDSALYLCASSVGQGSNYGYTFGSGTRLTVV.

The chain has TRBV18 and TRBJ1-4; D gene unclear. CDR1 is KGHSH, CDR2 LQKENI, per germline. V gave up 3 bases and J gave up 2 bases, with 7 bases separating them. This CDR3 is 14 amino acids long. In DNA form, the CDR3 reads TGTGCCAGCTCACCTGTGACTACTAATGAAAAACTGTTTTTT. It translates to CASSPVTTNEKLFF.

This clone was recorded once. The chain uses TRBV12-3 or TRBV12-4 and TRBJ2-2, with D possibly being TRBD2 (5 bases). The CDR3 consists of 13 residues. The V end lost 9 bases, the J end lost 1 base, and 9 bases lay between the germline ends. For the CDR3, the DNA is TGTGCCAGTCTGAGCGGGAACACCGGGGAGCTGTTTTTT. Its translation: CASLSGNTGELFF.

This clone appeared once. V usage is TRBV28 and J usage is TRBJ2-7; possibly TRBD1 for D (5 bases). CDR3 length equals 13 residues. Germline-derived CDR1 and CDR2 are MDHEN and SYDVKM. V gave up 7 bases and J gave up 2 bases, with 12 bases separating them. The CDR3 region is CASIAGSPYEQYF. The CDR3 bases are TGTGCCAGCATCGCAGGGTCGCCCTACGAGCAGTACTTC.

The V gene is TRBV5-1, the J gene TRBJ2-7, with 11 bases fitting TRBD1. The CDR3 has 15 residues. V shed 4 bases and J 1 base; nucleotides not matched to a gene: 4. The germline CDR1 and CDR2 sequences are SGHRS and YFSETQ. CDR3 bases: TGCGCCAGCAGCACGGGGACAGGGGGTTCCTACGAGCAGTACTTC. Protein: CASSTGTGGSYEQYF.

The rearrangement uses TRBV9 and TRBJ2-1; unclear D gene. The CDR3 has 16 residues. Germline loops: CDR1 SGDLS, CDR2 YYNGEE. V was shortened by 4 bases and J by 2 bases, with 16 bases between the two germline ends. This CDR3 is CASSSITQTTYNEQFF. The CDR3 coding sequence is TGTGCCAGCAGCTCCATAACTCAAACTACCTACAATGAGCAGTTCTTC.

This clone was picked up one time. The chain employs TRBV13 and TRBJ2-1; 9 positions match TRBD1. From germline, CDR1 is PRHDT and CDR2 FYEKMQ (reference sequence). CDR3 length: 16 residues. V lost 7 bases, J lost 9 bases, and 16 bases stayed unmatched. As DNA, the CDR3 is TGTGCCAGCAACAGAGGGACAGGGCAATTTATAGGTGAGCAGTTCTTC. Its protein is CASNRGTGQFIGEQFF.

The CDR3 sequence: CASRAGGHGEQFF. The CDR3 DNA is TGTGCCAGCAGGGCGGGAGGTCATGGTGAGCAGTTCTTC. The V and J genes are TRBV2 and TRBJ2-1; 8 bases line up with TRBD2. The CDR3 is 13 residues long. V was pared by 6 bases and J by 9 bases, with 7 bases of the junction left unmatched. Germline V lookup: CDR1 SNHLY, CDR2 FYNNEI. The full variable domain, with the rest looked up from reference TRBV2 and TRBJ2-1, is EPEVTQTPSHQVTQMGQEVILRCVPISNHLYFYWYRQILGQKVEFLVSFYNNEISEKSEIFDDQFSVERPDGSNFTLKIRSTKLEDSAMYFCASRAGGHGEQFFGPGTRLTVL.

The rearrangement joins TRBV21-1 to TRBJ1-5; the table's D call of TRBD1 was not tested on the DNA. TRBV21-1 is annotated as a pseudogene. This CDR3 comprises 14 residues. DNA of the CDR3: TGTGCCAGCAGCAAAGATACAGTGCATCAGCCCCAGCATTTT. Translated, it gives CASSKDTVHQPQHF.

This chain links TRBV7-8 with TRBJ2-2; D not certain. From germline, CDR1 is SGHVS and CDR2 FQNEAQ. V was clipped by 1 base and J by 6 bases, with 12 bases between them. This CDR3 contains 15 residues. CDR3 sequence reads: CASSLGPDLAGELFF. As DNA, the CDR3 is TGTGCCAGCAGCTTAGGGCCAGACTTGGCCGGGGAGCTGTTTTTT.

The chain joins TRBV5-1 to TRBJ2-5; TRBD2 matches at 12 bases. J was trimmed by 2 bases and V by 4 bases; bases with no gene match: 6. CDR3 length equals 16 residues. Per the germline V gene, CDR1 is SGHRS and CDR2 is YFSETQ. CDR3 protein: CASSLPGLAGQETQYF. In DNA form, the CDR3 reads TGCGCCAGCAGCCTTCCGGGACTAGCGGGTCAAGAGACCCAGTACTTC.